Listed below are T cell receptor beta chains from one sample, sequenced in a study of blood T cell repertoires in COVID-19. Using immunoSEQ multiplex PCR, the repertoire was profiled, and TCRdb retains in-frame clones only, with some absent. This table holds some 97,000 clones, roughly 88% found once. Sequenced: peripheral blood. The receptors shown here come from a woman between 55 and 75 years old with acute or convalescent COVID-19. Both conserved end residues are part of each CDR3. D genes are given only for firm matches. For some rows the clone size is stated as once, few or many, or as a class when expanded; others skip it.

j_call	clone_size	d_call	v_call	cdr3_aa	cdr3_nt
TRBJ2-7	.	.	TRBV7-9	CASSSGNPPYEQYF	TGTGCCAGCAGCTCGGGGAATCCCCCCTACGAGCAGTACTTC
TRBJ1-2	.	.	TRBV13	CASSLGNSQNYGYTF	TGTGCCAGCAGCTTAGGCAACAGCCAAAACTATGGCTACACCTTC
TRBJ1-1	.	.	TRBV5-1	CASSRRQVPQNTEAFF	TGCGCCAGCAGCCGCCGGCAGGTCCCTCAGAACACTGAAGCTTTCTTT
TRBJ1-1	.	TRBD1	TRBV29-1	CSSRQGAGDTEAFF	TGCAGCTCGAGACAGGGGGCGGGCGACACTGAAGCTTTCTTT
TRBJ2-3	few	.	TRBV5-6	CASSLAADTQYF	TGTGCCAGCAGCTTGGCCGCAGATACGCAGTATTTT
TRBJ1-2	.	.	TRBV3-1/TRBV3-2	CASSQPDTGNYGYTF	TGTGCCAGCAGCCAACCCGACACGGGAAACTATGGCTACACCTTC
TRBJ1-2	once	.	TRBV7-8	CASSPRGSYGYTF	TGTGCCAGCAGCCCCCGAGGCTCCTATGGCTACACCTTC
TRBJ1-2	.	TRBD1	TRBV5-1	CASSTRPGTGTINGYTF	TGCGCCAGCAGCACCCGGCCCGGGACAGGGACGATCAATGGCTACACCTTC
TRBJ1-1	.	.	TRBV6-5	CASSSPQGWAEAFF	TGTGCCAGCAGTTCCCCGCAGGGGTGGGCTGAAGCTTTCTTT
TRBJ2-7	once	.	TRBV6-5	CASSYSPKALAYEQYF	TGTGCCAGCAGTTACTCCCCCAAAGCGCTGGCCTACGAGCAGTACTTC
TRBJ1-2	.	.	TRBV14	CASSQARSYGYTF	TGTGCCAGCAGCCAAGCTAGGAGTTATGGCTACACCTTC
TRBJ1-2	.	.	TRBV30	CAWSPLVNRAGYTF	TGTGCCTGGAGTCCTCTCGTCAACAGGGCGGGCTACACCTTC
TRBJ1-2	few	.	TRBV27	CASSLYRDGRDGYTF	TGTGCCAGCAGTTTATATCGGGATGGCAGAGATGGCTACACCTTC
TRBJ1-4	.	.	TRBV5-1	CASSSGTSTGHRAFEKLFF	TGCGCCAGCAGCTCTGGGACTTCTACAGGTCATCGAGCATTTGAAAAACTGTTTTTT
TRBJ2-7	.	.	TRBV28	CASSPEGGGHYEQYF	TGTGCCAGCAGTCCTGAGGGAGGGGGGCACTACGAGCAGTACTTC
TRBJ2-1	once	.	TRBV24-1	CATSDSSASSYNEQFF	TGTGCCACCAGTGATTCATCCGCCAGCTCCTACAATGAGCAGTTCTTC
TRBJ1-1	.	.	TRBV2	CASSASFTEAFF	TGTGCCAGCAGTGCCTCTTTCACTGAAGCTTTCTTT
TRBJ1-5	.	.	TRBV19	CAPYPGSYSNQPQHF	TGTGCCCCCTATCCGGGGTCCTATAGCAATCAGCCCCAGCATTTT
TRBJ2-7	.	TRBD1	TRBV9	CASSPRTGGHEQYF	TGTGCCAGCAGCCCCCGGACAGGGGGGCACGAGCAGTACTTC
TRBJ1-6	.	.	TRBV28	CASTRPKEVSPLHF	TGTGCCAGCACCCGGCCGAAGGAGGTCTCACCCCTCCACTTT
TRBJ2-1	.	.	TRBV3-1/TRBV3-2	CASSQRLTRGYNEQFF	TGTGCCAGCAGCCAAAGACTGACAAGGGGCTACAATGAGCAGTTCTTC
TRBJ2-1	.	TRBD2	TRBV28	CASSLPQWGSGNPYNEQFF	TGTGCCAGCAGTTTGCCTCAGTGGGGTAGCGGGAACCCCTACAATGAGCAGTTCTTC
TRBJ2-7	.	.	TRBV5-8	CASSLGHQDYEQYF	TGTGCCAGCAGCTTGGGGCACCAGGACTACGAGCAGTACTTC
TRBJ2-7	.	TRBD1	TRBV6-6	CASEPDRGRAYEQYF	TGTGCCAGCGAGCCGGACAGGGGACGGGCCTACGAGCAGTACTTC
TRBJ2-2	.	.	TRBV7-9	CASSAHTGELFF	TGTGCCAGCAGCGCGCACACCGGGGAGCTGTTTTTT
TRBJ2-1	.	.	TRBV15	CATSSSPFPENEQFF	TGTGCCACCAGCAGTTCTCCGTTCCCTGAGAATGAGCAGTTCTTC